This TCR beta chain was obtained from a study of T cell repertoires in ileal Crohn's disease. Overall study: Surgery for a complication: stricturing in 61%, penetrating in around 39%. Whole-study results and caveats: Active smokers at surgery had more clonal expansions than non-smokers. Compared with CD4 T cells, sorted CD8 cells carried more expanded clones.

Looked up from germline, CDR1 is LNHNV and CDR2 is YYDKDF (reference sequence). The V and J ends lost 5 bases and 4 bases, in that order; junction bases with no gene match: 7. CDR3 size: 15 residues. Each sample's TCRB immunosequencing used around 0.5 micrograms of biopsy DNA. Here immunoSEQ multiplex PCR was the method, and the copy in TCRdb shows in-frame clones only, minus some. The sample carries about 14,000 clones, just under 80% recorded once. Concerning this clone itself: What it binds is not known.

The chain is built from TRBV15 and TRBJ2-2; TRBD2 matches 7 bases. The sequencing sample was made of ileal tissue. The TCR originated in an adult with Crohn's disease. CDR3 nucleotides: TGTGCCACCAGCGCCCGGCGCGGGGGCACCGGGGAGCTGTTTTTT. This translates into CATSARRGGTGELFF.